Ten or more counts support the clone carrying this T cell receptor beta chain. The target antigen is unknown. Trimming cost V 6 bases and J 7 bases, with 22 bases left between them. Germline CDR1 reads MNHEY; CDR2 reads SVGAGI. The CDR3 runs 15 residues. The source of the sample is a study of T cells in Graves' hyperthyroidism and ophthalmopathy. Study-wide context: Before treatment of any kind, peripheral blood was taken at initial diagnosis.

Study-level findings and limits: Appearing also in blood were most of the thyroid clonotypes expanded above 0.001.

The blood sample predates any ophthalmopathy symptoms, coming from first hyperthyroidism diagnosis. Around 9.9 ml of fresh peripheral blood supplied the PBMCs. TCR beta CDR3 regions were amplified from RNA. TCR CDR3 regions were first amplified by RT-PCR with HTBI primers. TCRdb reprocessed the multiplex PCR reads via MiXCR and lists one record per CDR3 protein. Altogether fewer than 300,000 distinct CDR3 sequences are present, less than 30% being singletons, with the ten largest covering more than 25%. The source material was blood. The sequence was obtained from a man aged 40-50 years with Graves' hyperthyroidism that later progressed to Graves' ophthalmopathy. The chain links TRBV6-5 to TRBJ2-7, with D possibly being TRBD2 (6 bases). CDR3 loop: CASSPRTGGRKEQYF. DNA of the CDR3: TGTGCCAGCAGCCCCAGGACCGGGGGACGGAAAGAGCAGTACTTC.